This T cell receptor (beta chain) was found in a study of cytomegalovirus exposure and HLA in healthy donors. Trimming took off 5 bases at V and 3 bases at J, with 25 bases between the two ends. Germline V gene data show CDR1 as MDHEN and CDR2 as SYDVKM. This CDR3 contains 18 residues. Whole-study findings and limits: Analysis performed later showed TCR beta chains linked to HLA being more clonally expanded than equally common others. Previously analyzed data showed that most TCR beta V segments were productive at a frequency of about 90% or about 30%. Association of 16,951 TCR beta sequences with HLA alleles was found at 0.05 false discovery rate in a later analysis.

This clone was seen only a few times. The antigen remains unidentified. PCR used 60 Vbeta primers and 13 Jbeta primers. Measured with immunoSEQ multiplex PCR; TCRdb has only the in-frame clones, and not every one. The profile shows 85,000 to 130,000 clones, more than 75% of them singletons. The chain carries TRBV28 and TRBJ1-2; no clear D. Specimen: PBMCs. The TCR was taken from a woman aged 40 to 50 in good health and CMV-seronegative. The chain's CDR3 is CASSEVMHTTRPYYGYTF. In DNA, the CDR3 is TGTGCCAGCAGTGAAGTAATGCATACTACTAGACCATACTATGGCTACACCTTC.